The clone carrying this T cell receptor beta chain has more than one count but fewer than ten. Its antigen is not known. TCRdb itself ran the RACE reads through MiXCR, one entry per CDR3 protein. The table has some 180,000 distinct CDR3 sequences, 20% to 25% seen once. Time point noted: patch test 3, about 24 weeks after DPC sensitization. The treatment here: therapeutic diphenylcyclopropenone sensitization with weekly scalp DPC. The data were taken from a study of human T cells and chemical hapten exposure. V lost 4 bases, J lost 4 bases, and 9 bases stayed unmatched. Germline values: CDR1 ENHRY, CDR2 SYGVKD. This CDR3 has 16 amino acids. Overall study results and limits: The study found expanded TCRs formed significantly more large CDR3 similarity clusters than controls.

This specimen consisted of whole blood, obtained in connection with sensitization to the hapten diphenylcyclopropenone (DPC). The gene calls are TRBV10-3 and TRBJ2-3; 9 bases line up with TRBD2. This receptor was identified in a woman in her forties with alopecia areata. Some clones in this sample may be carry-over from other donors' samples. CDR3 DNA sequence: TGTGCCATCAGTGCTGGCGGGAGGGCCGTTTCAGATACGCAGTATTTT. Its translation is CAISAGGRAVSDTQYF.